A selection of T cell receptor beta chains follows, all from one sample in a study of blood T cell repertoires in COVID-19. Clones were read by immunoSEQ multiplex PCR, and TCRdb kept only the in-frame ones, dropping some. Seen here are about 75,000 clones, 70% to 90% observed once, and the top ten hold less than 7.5%. Specimen: peripheral blood. Every receptor here comes from a man older than 75 with COVID-19, enrolled during active disease. Both conserved end residues are part of each CDR3. The order of the fields is clone size, J gene, CDR3 length, V gene, D gene, CDR3 protein, CDR3 DNA. The D gene is left open where the match is weak. The listing skips clone size in some rows; elsewhere it reads once, few, many or a size class.

- | TRBJ2-7 | 13 | TRBV29-1 | TRBD2 | CSALPGGRYEQYF | TGCAGCGCTTTACCGGGGGGGAGGTACGAGCAGTACTTC
- | TRBJ2-7 | 13 | TRBV10-3 | - | CASGPLSNYEQYF | TGTGCCAGCGGGCCACTATCAAACTACGAGCAGTACTTC
- | TRBJ1-3 | 15 | TRBV5-5 | - | CASSLDGDSGNTIYF | TGTGCCAGCAGCTTGGACGGGGACTCTGGAAACACCATATATTTT
- | TRBJ1-1 | 18 | TRBV6-2/TRBV6-3 | - | CASSYSMVFGEGDTEAFF | TGTGCCAGCAGTTACTCGATGGTTTTCGGGGAGGGGGACACTGAAGCTTTCTTT
- | TRBJ2-7 | 14 | TRBV18 | TRBD2 | CASSASGGVYEQYF | TGTGCCAGCTCAGCTAGCGGGGGCGTCTACGAGCAGTACTTC
- | TRBJ2-7 | 15 | TRBV27 | - | CASRTGSRGIYEQYF | TGTGCCAGCAGGACCGGGTCCCGCGGGATCTACGAGCAGTACTTC
- | TRBJ1-2 | 14 | TRBV28 | - | CASSNSGSNYGYTF | TGTGCCAGCAGCAATTCAGGTTCTAACTATGGCTACACCTTC
few | TRBJ1-2 | 15 | TRBV21-1 | - | CASSSRDREIYGYTF | TGTGCCAGCAGCTCCCGGGACAGGGAAATCTATGGCTACACCTTC
- | TRBJ2-3 | 15 | TRBV6-5 | TRBD1 | CASSYRTGGEDTQYF | TGTGCCAGCAGTTACAGGACAGGGGGCGAAGATACGCAGTATTTT
- | TRBJ2-1 | 16 | TRBV11-2 | TRBD2 | CASSQLLAGSYNEQFF | TGTGCCAGCAGCCAGTTACTAGCGGGGAGCTACAATGAGCAGTTCTTC
once | TRBJ1-6 | 13 | TRBV6-5 | - | CASRRGANSPLHF | TGTGCCAGCAGGCGGGGAGCTAATTCACCCCTCCACTTT
- | TRBJ1-6 | 14 | TRBV19 | TRBD1 | CASSWGQTNSPLHF | TGTGCCAGTAGTTGGGGACAGACTAATTCACCCCTCCACTTT
- | TRBJ1-4 | 17 | TRBV5-1 | - | CASSLSLTARKNEKLFF | TGCGCCAGCAGCTTGAGTTTGACAGCCCGGAAAAATGAAAAACTGTTTTTT
once | TRBJ1-3 | 15 | TRBV18 | TRBD1 | CASSQQGAVGNTIYF | TGTGCCAGCTCACAACAGGGGGCAGTTGGAAACACCATATATTTT
- | TRBJ1-2 | 17 | TRBV27 | - | CASSPYGRAGGLGGYTF | TGTGCCAGCAGTCCCTACGGCAGGGCCGGAGGGTTAGGGGGCTACACCTTC
- | TRBJ1-2 | 13 | TRBV6-5 | - | CATTSGANYGYTF | TGTGCCACAACATCAGGGGCTAACTATGGCTACACCTTC
- | TRBJ1-2 | 14 | TRBV5-4 | TRBD1 | CASSAAGTGAGYTF | TGTGCCAGCAGCGCCGCCGGGACAGGGGCTGGCTACACCTTC
- | TRBJ2-6 | 17 | TRBV7-9 | TRBD2 | CASSPRGGLSGANVLTF | TGTGCCAGCAGCCCTCGGGGGGGGCTTTCTGGGGCCAACGTCCTGACTTTC
- | TRBJ1-5 | 16 | TRBV5-1 | TRBD1 | CASSLLGTGGGQPQHF | TGCGCCAGCAGCTTGCTCGGGACAGGGGGCGGACAGCCCCAGCATTTT
once | TRBJ1-2 | 13 | TRBV15 | - | CATSLGQSYGYTF | TGTGCCACCAGCTTAGGACAGAGCTATGGCTACACCTTC
- | TRBJ2-2 | 18 | TRBV9 | TRBD1 | CASSVRARDREYTGELFF | TGTGCCAGCAGCGTAAGAGCCCGGGACAGGGAGTATACCGGGGAGCTGTTTTTT
- | TRBJ2-7 | 13 | TRBV12-3/TRBV12-4 | TRBD1 | CASSPGQDYEQYF | TGTGCCAGCAGTCCGGGACAGGACTACGAGCAGTACTTC
- | TRBJ1-1 | 14 | TRBV7-3 | - | CASSPRLRDNEAFF | TGTGCCAGCAGCCCCCGACTCAGGGACAATGAAGCTTTCTTT
- | TRBJ2-2 | 15 | TRBV15 | TRBD2 | CATSRVSGGTGELFF | TGTGCCACCAGCAGGGTTAGCGGGGGGACCGGGGAGCTGTTTTTT
- | TRBJ1-4 | 13 | TRBV6-5 | TRBD1 | CASTDGTRGRLFF | TGTGCCAGCACCGACGGAACCAGGGGGCGACTGTTTTTT
- | TRBJ1-6 | 16 | TRBV20-1 | TRBD1 | CSASQDRGLFDSPLHF | TGCAGTGCTAGTCAAGACAGGGGGCTTTTCGATTCACCCCTCCACTTT
- | TRBJ2-5 | 12 | TRBV2 | - | CASSARGETQYF | TGTGCCAGCAGTGCTCGGGGGGAGACCCAGTACTTC
once | TRBJ2-4 | 17 | TRBV5-1 | - | CASKDSPSSRAKNIQYF | TGCGCCAGCAAAGATTCTCCTTCAAGCCGGGCCAAAAACATTCAGTACTTC
once | TRBJ2-7 | 15 | TRBV5-4 | TRBD1 | CASSQSGTDLGEQYF | TGTGCCAGCAGCCAGTCCGGGACAGACCTGGGCGAGCAGTACTTC
few | TRBJ1-1 | 14 | TRBV11-3 | TRBD1 | CASSSSQGGTEAFF | TGTGCCAGCAGCTCCTCCCAGGGGGGCACTGAAGCTTTCTTT
few | TRBJ1-5 | 13 | TRBV7-9 | - | CASSLDGLQPQHF | TGTGCCAGCAGCTTAGATGGGCTTCAGCCCCAGCATTTT
- | TRBJ1-4 | 13 | TRBV6-6 | - | CASSYDTPEKLFF | TGTGCCAGCAGTTACGACACACCAGAAAAACTGTTTTTT
once | TRBJ2-3 | 16 | TRBV7-9 | TRBD2 | CASSLASGASTDTQYF | TGTGCCAGCAGCTTAGCTAGCGGGGCCAGCACAGATACGCAGTATTTT
- | TRBJ1-6 | 15 | TRBV4-2 | - | CASSQGEGQNSPLHF | TGTGCCAGCAGCCAAGGTGAGGGACAAAACTCACCCCTCCACTTT
- | TRBJ1-3 | 16 | TRBV3-1/TRBV3-2 | - | CASSQDRGGMGNTIYF | TGTGCCAGCAGCCAAGATCGGGGGGGAATGGGAAACACCATATATTTT
few | TRBJ1-1 | 13 | TRBV12-3/TRBV12-4 | TRBD1 | CASSLGRGAEAFF | TGTGCCAGCAGTTTAGGCAGGGGGGCTGAAGCTTTCTTT
- | TRBJ2-7 | 14 | TRBV18 | TRBD1 | CASSPRTGLDEQYF | TGTGCCAGCTCACCAAGGACAGGGTTGGACGAGCAGTACTTC
once | TRBJ1-3 | 15 | TRBV5-3 | TRBD1 | CARSLVPGQRNTIYF | TGTGCCAGAAGCTTGGTCCCGGGACAGAGAAACACCATATATTTT
- | TRBJ2-1 | 15 | TRBV6-6 | - | CASSYGPSSYNEQFF | TGTGCCAGCAGTTACGGGCCTTCGTCCTACAATGAGCAGTTCTTC
once | TRBJ2-2 | 14 | TRBV2 | TRBD2 | CASSGAGGLGELFF | TGTGCCAGCAGTGGAGCGGGGGGGCTGGGGGAGCTGTTTTTT
once | TRBJ2-1 | 16 | TRBV7-2 | TRBD2 | CASSLAGGMFGNEQFF | TGTGCCAGCAGCCTAGCGGGGGGGATGTTTGGCAATGAGCAGTTCTTC